The 30 T cell receptor beta chains reported below all come from one sample, sequenced in a study of T cell responses to AZD1222 COVID-19 vaccine. Method: immunoSEQ multiplex PCR; TCRdb's copy keeps in-frame clones and lacks some. The profile shows tens of thousands of clones, around nine tenths of them singletons. This material consisted of peripheral blood, taken 28 days after the second AZD1222 dose. All receptors derive from an adult who received the AZD1222 COVID-19 vaccine.

The chain couples TRBV5-4 to TRBJ2-1, with 12 bases identical to TRBD2. J gave up 11 bases and V 0 bases, and 9 bases lay outside the gene matches. Germline lookup yields CDR1 SGHNT and CDR2 YYREEE (reference sequence). The CDR3 covers 16 residues. The CDR3 reads CASSLGIELAGGKQFF. The CDR3 DNA is TGTGCCAGCAGCTTGGGTATTGAACTAGCGGGGGGTAAGCAGTTCTTC.

This chain joins TRBV6-2 or TRBV6-3 and TRBJ2-2; a weak D match, TRBD2 (5 bases). The CDR3 sequence is 15 residues long. The V end was cut by 5 bases, the J end by 3 bases, with 13 bases between. Per the germline V gene, CDR1 is MNHEY and CDR2 is SVGEGT. The CDR3 nucleotides are TGTGCCAGCAGTATCCAGACGGGGTACACCGGGGAGCTGTTTTTT. It codes for CASSIQTGYTGELFF.

This chain connects TRBV2 to TRBJ1-1, with D perhaps matching TRBD1 (6 bases). V lost 6 bases, J lost 0 bases, and 17 bases lay in between. This CDR3 spans 16 amino acids. Germline V gives CDR1 SNHLY, CDR2 FYNNEI. The chain's CDR3 is CASRGTPGHMNTEAFF. The CDR3 DNA is TGTGCCAGCAGAGGAACCCCGGGACATATGAACACTGAAGCTTTCTTT.

V usage is TRBV19 and J usage is TRBJ1-3; no clear D gene. Trimming stripped 7 bases from V and 11 bases from J, with 9 bases between. This CDR3 comprises 10 residues. CDR1 is LNHDA and CDR2 is SQIVND in the germline V gene (reference sequence). The CDR3 loop reads CASISVAIYF. CDR3 DNA: TGTGCCAGTATCAGTGTGGCCATATATTTT.

J is TRBJ1-5 and V is TRBV19, with a tentative D call TRBD1 (6 bases). Per the germline V gene, CDR1 is LNHDA and CDR2 is SQIVND (reference sequence). V lost 5 bases and J lost 6, with 17 bases in between. The CDR3 is 15 residues long. The CDR3 region has the DNA TGTGCCAGTAGTGCGCGCAGGGGAACGGGTCAGCCCCAGCATTTT. Protein product: CASSARRGTGQPQHF.

This rearrangement joins TRBV18 to TRBJ1-1, with unresolved D. The CDR3 has 14 amino acids. Looked up from germline, CDR1 is KGHSH and CDR2 is LQKENI. V was cut by 3 bases and J by 0 bases, with 8 bases left in between. The CDR3 DNA reads as TGTGCCAGCTCACCTACACAGCTGAACACTGAAGCTTTCTTT. Its protein is CASSPTQLNTEAFF.

The gene calls are TRBV5-5 and TRBJ1-1, with D unclear. V lost 0 bases and J 4 bases, leaving 13 bases between the germline ends. The CDR3 covers 15 residues. From germline, CDR1 is SGHKS and CDR2 YYEKEE (reference sequence). CDR3: CASSLVWGEGTEAFF. The CDR3 DNA is TGTGCCAGCAGCTTGGTATGGGGAGAGGGCACTGAAGCTTTCTTT. The full variable domain, with the rest looked up from reference TRBV5-5 and TRBJ1-1, is DAGVTQSPTHLIKTRGQQVTLRCSPISGHKSVSWYQQVLGQGPQFIFQYYEKEERGRGNFPDRFSARQFPNYSSELNVNALLLGDSALYLCASSLVWGEGTEAFFGQGTRLTVV.

The chain is built from TRBV5-5 and TRBJ2-1; D is undetermined. The V end lost 4 bases, the J end lost 4 bases, and 6 bases lay between the germline ends. The CDR3 has 12 residues. Germline-derived CDR1 and CDR2 are SGHKS and YYEKEE (reference sequence). CDR3 region: CASSREYNEQFF. The CDR3 nucleotides read TGTGCCAGCAGCAGGGAATACAATGAGCAGTTCTTC. Variable domain in full (rest from reference TRBV5-5 and TRBJ2-1): DAGVTQSPTHLIKTRGQQVTLRCSPISGHKSVSWYQQVLGQGPQFIFQYYEKEERGRGNFPDRFSARQFPNYSSELNVNALLLGDSALYLCASSREYNEQFFGPGTRLTVL.

The chain combines TRBV6-6 with TRBJ1-3; D uncertain. Germline loops: CDR1 MNHNY, CDR2 SVGAGI (reference sequence). The V gene lost 7 bases and the J gene lost 4 bases, with 17 bases spanning the gap. This CDR3 is built from 15 residues. The CDR3 bases are TGTGCCAGCAACGTGCAAGCAAAGCGGGGAAACACCATATATTTT. Protein: CASNVQAKRGNTIYF.

The rearrangement joins TRBV27 to TRBJ1-1; D is perhaps TRBD1 (6 bases). CDR1 and CDR2 from the germline V gene are MNHEY and SMNVEV (reference sequence). V was pared by 6 bases and J by 0 bases, with 11 bases between. CDR3 length equals 14 residues. The CDR3: CASRRTAMNTEAFF. DNA of the CDR3: TGTGCCAGCAGGCGGACAGCAATGAACACTGAAGCTTTCTTT.

The rearrangement joins TRBV4-1 to TRBJ2-1; D is unresolved. The CDR3 sequence is 11 residues long. The germline V gene encodes CDR1 MGHRA and CDR2 YSYEKL. The V and J ends lost 3 bases and 5 bases respectively, with 2 bases between them. CDR3 region: CASSHHNEQFF. The CDR3 bases are TGCGCCAGCAGCCACCACAATGAGCAGTTCTTC.

V and J are TRBV29-1 and TRBJ2-1, with 11 bases that match TRBD2. The CDR3 sequence is 13 residues long. CDR1 and CDR2 (germline): SQVTM, ANQGSEA. Unmatched junction bases numbered 4, after V lost 5 bases and J lost 7 bases. The chain's CDR3 is CSVTGLAANEQFF. The DNA of the CDR3 is TGCAGCGTTACGGGACTAGCGGCGAATGAGCAGTTCTTC.

The CDR3 region has the DNA TGCGCCAGCAGCCAAGGGGCAGGACTACCCTACGAGCAGTACTTC. It codes for CASSQGAGLPYEQYF. The chain is built from TRBV4-1 and TRBJ2-7, with D perhaps TRBD2 (6 bases). With 1 base removed from V and 2 bases from J, the gap between germline ends came to 12 bases. Germline V lookup: CDR1 MGHRA, CDR2 YSYEKL. The CDR3 is 15 amino acids.

The V gene is TRBV7-9, the J gene TRBJ2-1, with 9 nucleotides matching TRBD2. The germline CDR1 and CDR2 sequences are SEHNR and FQNEAQ (reference sequence). V was clipped by 5 bases and J by 3 bases; unmatched bases: 5. The CDR3 sequence is 15 residues long. CDR3 sequence: CASSPSSGDYNEQFF. CDR3 sequence (DNA): TGTGCCAGCAGCCCATCTAGCGGGGACTACAATGAGCAGTTCTTC.

This rearrangement joins TRBV15 to TRBJ2-1, with D perhaps being TRBD1 or TRBD2 (5 bases each). The CDR3 is 16 residues long. CDR1 is LNHNV, CDR2 YYDKDF, per germline (reference sequence). Trimming pared 5 bases from V and 5 bases from J, leaving 19 bases between. In DNA, the CDR3 is TGTGCCACCAGCCCCGGGTTTGGGACGGCGAACAATGAGCAGTTCTTC. Its translation is CATSPGFGTANNEQFF. The whole variable domain, filled in from reference TRBV15 and TRBJ2-1, reads DAMVIQNPRYQVTQFGKPVTLSCSQTLNHNVMYWYQQKSSQAPKLLFHYYDKDFNNEADTPDNFQSRRPNTSFCFLDIRSPGLGDTAMYLCATSPGFGTANNEQFFGPGTRLTVL.

This clone has just one count. The CDR3 coding sequence is TGTGCCAGCAGCTACAGGGTCCAAGAGACCCAGTACTTC. Translation gives CASSYRVQETQYF. This chain connects TRBV7-2 to TRBJ2-5, with D perhaps matching TRBD1 (6 bases). This CDR3 region has 13 residues. Germline CDR1 reads SGHTA; CDR2 reads FQGNSA. Trimming shortened V by 4 bases and J by 1 base, and 7 bases separated the two germline ends.

The V call is TRBV28, the J call TRBJ2-2; TRBD1 matches 9 bases. J was trimmed by 4 bases and V by 6 bases; bases with no gene match: 6. This CDR3 has 15 amino acids. The germline CDR1 and CDR2 sequences are MDHEN and SYDVKM. The CDR3 reads CASSWTGVGTGELFF. The CDR3 DNA reads TGTGCCAGCAGCTGGACAGGGGTGGGCACCGGGGAGCTGTTTTTT.

The gene calls are TRBV15 and TRBJ1-2; a weak D match, TRBD1 (5 bases). The germline V gene has CDR1 LNHNV and CDR2 YYDKDF (reference sequence). With 0 bases removed from V and 4 bases from J, the gap between germline ends came to 9 bases. This CDR3 has 14 amino acids. The CDR3 loop reads CATSREGGSYGYTF. Here the CDR3 DNA reads TGTGCCACCAGCAGAGAGGGGGGGAGCTATGGCTACACCTTC. Together with reference TRBV15 and TRBJ1-2, the CDR3 gives the full variable domain: DAMVIQNPRYQVTQFGKPVTLSCSQTLNHNVMYWYQQKSSQAPKLLFHYYDKDFNNEADTPDNFQSRRPNTSFCFLDIRSPGLGDTAMYLCATSREGGSYGYTFGSGTRLTVV.

This clone is a singleton in its sample. The chain employs TRBV27 and TRBJ2-2; D is unclear. Germline CDR1 reads MNHEY; CDR2 reads SMNVEV (reference sequence). The CDR3 is made up of 16 amino acids. V lost 3 bases and J lost 2, with 13 bases in between. CDR3 loop: CASSFTRSRNTGELFF. Here the CDR3 DNA reads TGTGCCAGCAGTTTCACAAGGTCTCGAAACACCGGGGAGCTGTTTTTT.

The table lists this clone with a count of one. This sequence joins TRBV19 and TRBJ2-7, with 10 bases that match TRBD2. The germline V gene encodes CDR1 LNHDA and CDR2 SQIVND (reference sequence). The CDR3 has 14 amino acids. With V trimmed by 3 bases and J by 3 bases, 2 bases remained unmatched. The CDR3 is CASSISGGHYEQYF. The CDR3 DNA reads as TGTGCCAGTAGTATTAGCGGGGGGCACTACGAGCAGTACTTC.

The rearrangement links TRBV9 to TRBJ1-1; 8 positions match TRBD1. CDR3 length equals 14 residues. Germline CDR1 and CDR2: SGDLS and YYNGEE. Trimming removed 4 bases from V and 7 bases from J; junction bases left unmatched: 9. The CDR3 spells CASSPRTGFSEAFF. The CDR3 bases are TGTGCCAGCAGCCCGCGGACAGGGTTTAGTGAAGCTTTCTTT.

The chain joins TRBV7-2 to TRBJ2-7; a possible D gene is TRBD1 (5 bases). The CDR3 runs to 14 residues. V lost 5 bases, J lost 5 bases, and 16 bases lay in between. Germline lookup yields CDR1 SGHTA and CDR2 FQGNSA. CDR3 sequence reads: CASSPSIDRDEQYF. The CDR3 region has the DNA TGTGCCAGCAGCCCATCCATCGACAGAGACGAGCAGTACTTC. Based on the CDR3 plus reference TRBV7-2 and TRBJ2-7, the full variable domain is GAGVSQSPSNKVTEKGKDVELRCDPISGHTALYWYRQSLGQGLEFLIYFQGNSAPDKSGLPSDRFSAERTGGSVSTLTIQRTQQEDSAVYLCASSPSIDRDEQYFGPGTRLTVT.

The gene calls are TRBV21-1 and TRBJ1-3. TRBV21-1 is a recognized pseudogene. The length of the CDR3 is 17 residues. The CDR3 here is CASSKALATECGNTIYF. CDR3 nucleotides: TGTGCCAGCAGCAAAGCGCTAGCAACAGAGTGTGGAAACACCATATATTTT.

A few counts support this clone. The chain has TRBV30 and TRBJ2-3; TRBD2 might be the D (5 bases). V was trimmed by 2 bases and J by 2 bases, leaving 5 bases between them. Germline CDR1 is GTSNPN and CDR2 is SVGIG (reference sequence). This CDR3 contains 12 residues. This chain's CDR3 is CAWSRDTDTQYF. The CDR3 DNA is TGTGCCTGGAGTCGGGACACAGATACGCAGTATTTT.

The J gene is TRBJ1-5, the V gene TRBV6-2 or TRBV6-3; D gene unclear. Trimming took 2 bases from V and 6 from J, leaving 11 bases between them. This CDR3 has 14 amino acids. Germline values: CDR1 MNHEY, CDR2 SVGEGT. The DNA for the CDR3 is TGTGCCAGCAGTTACGGCCCCGAGGGTCAGCCCCAGCATTTT. This sequence encodes CASSYGPEGQPQHF.

The V call is TRBV5-1, the J call TRBJ2-5; no clear D gene. Per the germline V gene, CDR1 is SGHRS and CDR2 is YFSETQ. The CDR3 spans 14 residues. V was pared by 0 bases and J by 5 bases, with 11 bases between. The DNA for the CDR3 is TGCGCCAGCAGCTTGGGCCCCGTGGGGGAGACCCAGTACTTC. It specifies CASSLGPVGETQYF.

The chain links TRBV7-2 to TRBJ1-2; unclear D gene. V gave up 1 base and J gave up 4 bases, with 4 bases separating them. CDR3 length equals 12 residues. CDR1 and CDR2 (germline): SGHTA, FQGNSA. CDR3 coding DNA: TGTGCCAGCAGCTTAGACATCTATGGCTACACCTTC. This encodes CASSLDIYGYTF.

The chain is built from TRBV3-1 (or the pseudogene TRBV3-2) and TRBJ1-1, with D possibly matching TRBD1 (5 bases). The CDR3 is made up of 13 amino acids. The V gene's germline CDR1 is LGHDT and CDR2 YNNKEL (reference sequence). Trimming removed 3 bases at V and 3 bases at J, with 8 bases between. The CDR3 region has the DNA TGTGCCAGCAGCCAGCCGGGGGACACTGAAGCTTTCTTT. Protein product: CASSQPGDTEAFF.

This chain joins TRBV5-3 and TRBJ1-5, with TRBD1 matching 9 bases. TRBV5-3 counts as an open reading frame of uncertain function. This CDR3 contains 17 residues. The V segment lost 4 bases and the J segment 1 base; nucleotides outside the gene matches: 9. The CDR3 DNA follows: TGTGCCAGAAGCCCGACAACCGGGACAGGGAGCAATCAGCCCCAGCATTTT. This gives the protein CARSPTTGTGSNQPQHF.

This clone was seen more than once but under ten times. The chain links TRBV19 to TRBJ2-1, with 7 bases aligning to TRBD2. CDR1 is LNHDA, CDR2 SQIVND, per germline (reference sequence). This CDR3 contains 15 residues. The J segment lost 4 bases and the V segment lost 0 bases, leaving 3 bases of the junction unmatched. This CDR3 reads CASSIEGLVYNEQFF. In DNA, the CDR3 is TGTGCCAGTAGTATAGAAGGACTAGTGTACAATGAGCAGTTCTTC.